Sequencing of this TCR beta chain was carried out in a study of cytomegalovirus exposure and HLA in healthy donors. The overall study: The same platform was used for the 110 or so validation repertoires as for the approximately 730 first-cohort repertoires, as reported in a later analysis.

Per germline, CDR1 MNHNS and CDR2 SASEGT. The CDR3 length is 15 residues. Deletions cut 1 base from V and 4 bases from J, with 11 bases between. Method: immunoSEQ multiplex PCR; TCRdb's copy keeps in-frame clones and lacks some. The sample records tens of thousands of clones, around 94% being singletons. This clone appeared a few times. What it binds is not known. The donors were members of the approximately 120-subject validation cohort (separate from the approximately 670-subject first cohort). Findings of the study overall: High specificity and sensitivity for cytomegalovirus status were reported for the classifier. Researchers counted 164 TCR beta chains as cytomegalovirus-associated.

The TCR comes from a woman between 18 and 30 years old in good health and CMV-seronegative. This sequence joins TRBV6-1 and TRBJ1-5; D is unclear. The sequenced sample consisted of PBMCs. The CDR3 sequence: CASSEDVGGNQPQHF. CDR3 sequence (DNA): TGTGCCAGCAGTGAAGACGTCGGCGGAAATCAGCCCCAGCATTTT.